The next 10 T cell receptor beta chains were all read from a single sample in a study of blood T cell repertoires in COVID-19. Data came from immunoSEQ multiplex PCR; TCRdb stores just in-frame clones and leaves some out. The data hold about 75,000 clones, with around 90% observed a single time. The source material was peripheral blood. Every receptor here comes from a human donor in a cohort sampled during active COVID-19.

The chain combines TRBV11-2 with TRBJ1-2; D is possibly TRBD1 (5 bases). Trimming took 1 base from V and 13 from J, leaving 10 bases between them. Germline V gene data show CDR1 as SGHAT and CDR2 as FQNNGV. The CDR3 is made up of 11 amino acids. The chain's CDR3 is CASSLGGGSTF. DNA for the CDR3: TGTGCCAGCAGCTTAGGGGGGGGATCCACCTTC. The variable domain in full, completed from reference TRBV11-2 and TRBJ1-2, reads EAGVAQSPRYKIIEKRQSVAFWCNPISGHATLYWYQQILGQGPKLLIQFQNNGVVDDSQLPKDRFSAERLKGVDSTLKIQPAKLEDSAVYLCASSLGGGSTFGSGTRLTVV.

This chain connects TRBV11-2 to TRBJ1-4; TRBD1 agrees at 12 bases. V trimming: 6 bases; J trimming: 5 bases; junction bases outside the gene matches: 7. Germline V gene sequence: CDR1 SGHAT, CDR2 FQNNGV. The CDR3 is 16 residues long. The CDR3 DNA follows: TGTGCCAGCAGTCCGGGACAGGGGGCTGTCAATGAAAAACTGTTTTTT. This translates into CASSPGQGAVNEKLFF.

The V and J genes are TRBV19 and TRBJ1-5; D perhaps matches TRBD1 (5 bases). CDR3 size: 16 residues. Germline V gives CDR1 LNHDA, CDR2 SQIVND (reference sequence). V dropped 3 bases and J dropped 2 bases, with 14 bases sitting between them. The CDR3 spells CASSMGGRAGNQPQHF. The CDR3 DNA reads as TGTGCCAGTAGTATGGGAGGCAGGGCTGGCAATCAGCCCCAGCATTTT.

This chain joins TRBV7-9 and TRBJ2-5; weak D call: TRBD1 (5 bases). Per the germline V gene, CDR1 is SEHNR and CDR2 is FQNEAQ (reference sequence). CDR3 length: 18 amino acids. Trimming stripped 4 bases from V and 2 bases from J, with 23 bases between. CDR3 coding DNA: TGTGCCAGCAGCTCGGACACCCGAGCGCTCGCAAAACAAGAGACCCAGTACTTC. It is translated as CASSSDTRALAKQETQYF.

The chain recombines TRBV2 with TRBJ2-5; 9 nucleotides line up with TRBD1. This CDR3 is 15 amino acids long. V lost 6 bases to trimming and J lost 5 bases; unmatched junction nucleotides: 10. Germline-derived CDR1 and CDR2 are SNHLY and FYNNEI. CDR3 in amino acids: CASRAGTGRRETQYF. The DNA for the CDR3 is TGTGCCAGCAGGGCGGGGACAGGGCGGCGGGAGACCCAGTACTTC.

The chain couples TRBV11-3 to TRBJ2-1; 7 bases map to TRBD1. V lost 5 bases and J lost 2; bases outside the gene matches: 3. This CDR3 region has 14 residues. Germline-derived CDR1 and CDR2 are SGHNT and YENEEA. CDR3 protein: CASSPGGTYNEQFF. CDR3 bases: TGTGCCAGCAGCCCAGGGGGAACCTACAATGAGCAGTTCTTC.

V gene TRBV28 combines with J gene TRBJ2-3, with TRBD1 matching over 9 bases. Per germline, CDR1 MDHEN and CDR2 SYDVKM. J gave up 5 bases and V 6 bases, and 12 bases lay outside the gene matches. The CDR3 sequence is 16 residues long. The CDR3 DNA is TGTGCCAGCAGCACCTCCACAGGGGGCATCAAAGATACGCAGTATTTT. This encodes CASSTSTGGIKDTQYF. Supplemented by reference TRBV28 and TRBJ2-3, the full variable domain reads DVKVTQSSRYLVKRTGEKVFLECVQDMDHENMFWYRQDPGLGLRLIYFSYDVKMKEKGDIPEGYSVSREKKERFSLILESASTNQTSMYLCASSTSTGGIKDTQYFGPGTRLTVL.

V is TRBV24-1 and J is TRBJ2-5; 7 bases fit TRBD1. Germline V gene data show CDR1 as KGHDR and CDR2 as SFDVKD. V was pared by 5 bases and J by 2 bases, with 10 bases of the junction left unmatched. The CDR3 loop spans 16 amino acids. CDR3 bases: TGTGCCACCAGTGGGGGAGTGACGGGACAGCAAGAGACCCAGTACTTC. Translated: CATSGGVTGQQETQYF.

The rearrangement uses TRBV18 and TRBJ1-2; TRBD1 matches 9 bases. V dropped 6 bases and J dropped 8; count of bases not matched to a gene: 10. Looked up from germline, CDR1 is KGHSH and CDR2 is LQKENI. This CDR3 has 14 residues. The CDR3 DNA sequence: TGTGCCAGCTCCTCACAGGGGGCGGCGAAGGGCTACACCTTC. This gives the protein CASSSQGAAKGYTF.

This clone was recorded only once. Distinct nucleotide sequences in the sample also encode this CDR3. V gene TRBV18 combines with J gene TRBJ2-5, with D tentatively TRBD2 (5 bases). Deletions cut 0 bases from V and 5 bases from J, with 7 bases between. The CDR3 contains 13 residues. In germline, CDR1 is KGHSH, CDR2 LQKENI. The CDR3 DNA is TGTGCCAGCTCACCACCGGGCGGGGAGACCCAGTACTTC. Translated, it gives CASSPPGGETQYF. The complete variable domain, with remaining parts taken from reference TRBV18 and TRBJ2-5, reads NAGVMQNPRHLVRRRGQEARLRCSPMKGHSHVYWYRQLPEEGLKFMVYLQKENIIDESGMPKERFSAEFPKEGPSILRIQQVVRGDSAAYFCASSPPGGETQYFGPGTRLLVL.